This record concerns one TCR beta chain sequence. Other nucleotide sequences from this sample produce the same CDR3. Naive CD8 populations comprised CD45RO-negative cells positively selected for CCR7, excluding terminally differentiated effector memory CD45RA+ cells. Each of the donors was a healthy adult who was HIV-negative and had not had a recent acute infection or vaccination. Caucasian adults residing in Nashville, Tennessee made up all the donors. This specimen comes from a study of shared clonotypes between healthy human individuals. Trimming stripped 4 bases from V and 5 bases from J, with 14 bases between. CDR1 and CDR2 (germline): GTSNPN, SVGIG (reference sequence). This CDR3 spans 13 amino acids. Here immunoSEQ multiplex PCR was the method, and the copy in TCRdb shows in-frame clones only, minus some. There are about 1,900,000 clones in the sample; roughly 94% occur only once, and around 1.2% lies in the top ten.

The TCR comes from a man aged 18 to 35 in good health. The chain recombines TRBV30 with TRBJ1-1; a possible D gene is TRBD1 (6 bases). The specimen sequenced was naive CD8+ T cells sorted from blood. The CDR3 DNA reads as TGTGCCTGGACTCTAGGGGGGGGAACTGAAGCTTTCTTT. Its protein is CAWTLGGGTEAFF.